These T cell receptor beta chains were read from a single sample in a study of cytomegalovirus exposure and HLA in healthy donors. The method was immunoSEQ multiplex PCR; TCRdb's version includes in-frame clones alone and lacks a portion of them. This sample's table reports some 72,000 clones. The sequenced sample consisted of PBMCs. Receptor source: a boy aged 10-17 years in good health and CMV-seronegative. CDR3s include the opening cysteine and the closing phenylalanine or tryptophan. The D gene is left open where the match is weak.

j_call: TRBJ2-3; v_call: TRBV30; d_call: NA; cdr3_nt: TGTGCCTGGAGTGTACAGAGCGGCTTCACAGATACGCAGTATTTT; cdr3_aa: CAWSVQSGFTDTQYF
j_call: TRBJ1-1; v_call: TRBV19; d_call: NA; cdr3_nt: TGTGCCAGTAGGGATGAGGTTGACGGGGCTGAAGCTTTCTTT; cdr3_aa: CASRDEVDGAEAFF
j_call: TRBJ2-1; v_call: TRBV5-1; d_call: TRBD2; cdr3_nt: TGCGCCAGCAGCGGTGAAAGACTAGCGATCCTTCCCGAGCAGTTCTTC; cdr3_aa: CASSGERLAILPEQFF
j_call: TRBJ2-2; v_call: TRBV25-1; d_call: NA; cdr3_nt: TGTGCCACCTCATCGGCGCCGGGACTTGGTGGCGGGGAGCTGTTTTTT; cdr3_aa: CATSSAPGLGGGELFF
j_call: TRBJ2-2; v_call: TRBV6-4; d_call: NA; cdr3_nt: TGTGCCAGCAGTGACTTTGCGGGGAACACCGGGGAGCTGTTTTTT; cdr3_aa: CASSDFAGNTGELFF
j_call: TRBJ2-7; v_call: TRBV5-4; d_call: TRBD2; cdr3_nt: TGTGCCAGCAGACCGGGACTAGCGGGATCCACCGCGATCGGAGAGCAGTACTTC; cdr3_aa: CASRPGLAGSTAIGEQYF
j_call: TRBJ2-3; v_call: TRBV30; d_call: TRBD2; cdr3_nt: TGTGCCTGGAGTGTTACTAGCGGGGGGGCCGATCCGCTCCCAGATACGCAGTATTTT; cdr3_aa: CAWSVTSGGADPLPDTQYF
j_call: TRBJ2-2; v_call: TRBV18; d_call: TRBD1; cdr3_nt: TGTGCCAGCTCACCTCGGGGACAGGCCTTTGCGAACACCGGGGAGCTGTTTTTT; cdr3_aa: CASSPRGQAFANTGELFF
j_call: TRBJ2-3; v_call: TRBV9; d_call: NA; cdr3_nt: TGTGCCAGCAGGGGGAGAATCACAGATACGCAGTATTTT; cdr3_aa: CASRGRITDTQYF
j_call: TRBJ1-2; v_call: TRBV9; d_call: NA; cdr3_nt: TGTGCCAGCAGCGTCCGGGAAAGACCAGGACTTGCTAACTATGGCTACACCTTC; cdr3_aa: CASSVRERPGLANYGYTF
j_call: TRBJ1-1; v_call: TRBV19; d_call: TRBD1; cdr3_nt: TGTGCCAGTAGTACCAGGGACAGGAACACTGAAGCTTTCTTT; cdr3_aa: CASSTRDRNTEAFF
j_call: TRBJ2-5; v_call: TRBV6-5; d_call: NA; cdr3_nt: TGTGCCAGCAGTAGGGGGGGTTGGGAGGAGACCCAGTACTTC; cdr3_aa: CASSRGGWEETQYF
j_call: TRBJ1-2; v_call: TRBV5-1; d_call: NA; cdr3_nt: TGCGCCAGCAGCTGGGACACTAACTATGGCTACACCTTC; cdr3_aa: CASSWDTNYGYTF
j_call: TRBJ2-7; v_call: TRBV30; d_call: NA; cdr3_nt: TGTGCCTGGAGCGCCGGGGACTTCTACGAGCAGTACTTC; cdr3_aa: CAWSAGDFYEQYF
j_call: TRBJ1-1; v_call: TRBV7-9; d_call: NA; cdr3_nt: TGTGCAAGCAGTAACTCTGAAGCTTTCTTT; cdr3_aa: CASSNSEAFF
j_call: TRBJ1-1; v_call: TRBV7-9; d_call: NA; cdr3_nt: TGTGCCAGCAGCTTTGGAGGGGTGAACACTGAAGCTTTCTTT; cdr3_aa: CASSFGGVNTEAFF
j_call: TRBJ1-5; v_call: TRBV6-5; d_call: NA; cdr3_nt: TGTGCCAGTACGACGGGTCTGGAGCCCCAGCATTTT; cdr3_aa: CASTTGLEPQHF
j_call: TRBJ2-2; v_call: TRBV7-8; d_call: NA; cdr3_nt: TGTGCCAGCAGCTTAGCCGCGGGTCAGGGGCTGGACGGGGAGCTGTTTTTT; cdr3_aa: CASSLAAGQGLDGELFF
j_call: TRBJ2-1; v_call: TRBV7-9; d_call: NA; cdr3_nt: TGTGCCAGCAGCGAAGAGGTCATAGGGGGAAGAAATGAGCAGTTCTTC; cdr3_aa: CASSEEVIGGRNEQFF
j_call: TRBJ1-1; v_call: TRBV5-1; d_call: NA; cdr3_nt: TGCGCCAGCAGCTTTCTAGGGGGCACTGAAGCTTTCTTT; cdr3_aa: CASSFLGGTEAFF
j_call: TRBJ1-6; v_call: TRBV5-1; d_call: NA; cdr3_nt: TGCGCCAGCAGCCCCGACGGGCAGGGAAGGTCACCCCTCCACTTT; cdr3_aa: CASSPDGQGRSPLHF
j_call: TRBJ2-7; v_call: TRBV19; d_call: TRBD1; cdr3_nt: TGTGCCAGTAGTATCACCTACAGGGGGATCTCCGAGCAGTACTTC; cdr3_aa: CASSITYRGISEQYF
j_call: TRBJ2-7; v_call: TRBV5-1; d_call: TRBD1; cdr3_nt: TGCGCCAGCAGCTCGTCCACCGGGACAGGGACCTACGAGCAGTACTTC; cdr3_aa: CASSSSTGTGTYEQYF
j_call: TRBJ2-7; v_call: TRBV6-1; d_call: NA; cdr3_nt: TGTGCCAGCAGTGAATACGGCGGGAAAGCCGAGCAGTACTTC; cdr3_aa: CASSEYGGKAEQYF
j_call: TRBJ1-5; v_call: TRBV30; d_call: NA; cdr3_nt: TGTGCCTGGAGCAGGGGAGCGGACCAAAATCAGCCCCAGCATTTT; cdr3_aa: CAWSRGADQNQPQHF
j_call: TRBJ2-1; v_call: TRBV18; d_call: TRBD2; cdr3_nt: TGTGCCAGCTCACCCAGCGGGAGAGGCAATGAGCAGTTCTTC; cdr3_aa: CASSPSGRGNEQFF
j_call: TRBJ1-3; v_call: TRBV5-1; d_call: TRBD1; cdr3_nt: TGCGCCAGCAGCTTGCAGGGGGCAGACACCATATATTTT; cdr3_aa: CASSLQGADTIYF